These T cell receptor beta chains were read from a single sample in a study of blood T cell repertoires in COVID-19. Sequenced by immunoSEQ multiplex PCR; TCRdb stores in-frame clones only, minus some. The sample holds 190,000 or so clones, 94% seen once. The specimen sequenced was peripheral blood. The receptors originated from a man aged 30-40 years with COVID-19, enrolled during active disease. CDR3s include the opening cysteine and the closing phenylalanine or tryptophan.

J: TRBJ2-1
V: TRBV7-6
CDR3: CASSLPGLAYNEQFF

J: TRBJ1-4
V: TRBV29-1
CDR3: CSVELGQGGAKLFF

J: TRBJ1-2
V: TRBV19
CDR3: CASSMGQGISGYTF

J: TRBJ2-3
V: TRBV19
CDR3: CASKSGTGPSTDTQYF

J: TRBJ1-2
V: TRBV5-6
CDR3: CASSFPGQGPFYGYTF

J: TRBJ2-5
V: TRBV6-5
CDR3: CASSYSPRALQETQYF

J: TRBJ2-7
V: TRBV7-3
CDR3: CASSPKTSGRYEQYF

J: TRBJ1-2
V: TRBV5-1
CDR3: CASSLGGTGLGYTF

J: TRBJ2-7
V: TRBV29-1
CDR3: CSVRDYEQYF

J: TRBJ1-4
V: TRBV6-5
CDR3: CASSFGQGVNEKLFF

J: TRBJ1-2
V: TRBV6-5
CDR3: CASSYAGTGVFGYTF

J: TRBJ2-1
V: TRBV5-4
CDR3: CASTIPGRGGGNWNEQFF

J: TRBJ2-2
V: TRBV7-7
CDR3: CASSLAIADGELFF

J: TRBJ2-7
V: TRBV5-1
CDR3: CASSASRGEQYF

J: TRBJ1-1
V: TRBV6-5
CDR3: CASLSFTESNTEAFF

J: TRBJ1-4
V: TRBV19
CDR3: CASSIIGEATNEKLFF

J: TRBJ2-1
V: TRBV4-2
CDR3: CASSPQGYNEQFF

J: TRBJ2-6
V: TRBV7-3
CDR3: CASSQTSGSSGANVLTF

J: TRBJ1-4
V: TRBV5-6
CDR3: CASSLVGTVNEKLFF

J: TRBJ1-2
V: TRBV9
CDR3: CASSVGPGGSGYTF

J: TRBJ1-2
V: TRBV19
CDR3: CASSMGQGAALGYGYTF

J: TRBJ1-5
V: TRBV5-5
CDR3: CASSLEQGRNQPQHF

J: TRBJ2-7
V: TRBV12-3/TRBV12-4
CDR3: CASRTGPYEQYF

J: TRBJ1-3
V: TRBV30
CDR3: CAWSVSGGSGNTIYF

J: TRBJ1-1
V: TRBV2
CDR3: CASQFHQGANTEAFF

J: TRBJ1-6
V: TRBV7-9
CDR3: CASSLGGSQNNSPLHF

J: TRBJ1-1
V: TRBV2
CDR3: CATNGGLNTEAFF

J: TRBJ2-7
V: TRBV7-6
CDR3: CASSLGGPGQGNEQYF

J: TRBJ1-2
V: TRBV3-1/TRBV3-2
CDR3: CASSQSTGQGGYTF

J: TRBJ1-1
V: TRBV6-5
CDR3: CASSYGTGMNTEAFF

J: TRBJ1-4
V: TRBV6-5
CDR3: CATAGTDKPPEKLFF

J: TRBJ2-5
V: TRBV5-4
CDR3: CASSLVQGATGETQYF

J: TRBJ1-4
V: TRBV4-1
CDR3: CASSQELGGTNEKLFF

J: TRBJ2-3
V: TRBV5-1
CDR3: CASSLGDSPGTDTQYF

J: TRBJ1-3
V: TRBV13
CDR3: CASSLGPGAGNTIYF

J: TRBJ2-7
V: TRBV5-1
CDR3: CASSGGLVYEQYF

J: TRBJ2-6
V: TRBV10-3
CDR3: CAISERAGGTGANVLTF

J: TRBJ2-1
V: TRBV24-1
CDR3: CATSGSQDSYNEQFF

J: TRBJ1-4
V: TRBV18
CDR3: CASSSTGNGDNEKLFF

J: TRBJ2-5
V: TRBV5-1
CDR3: CASSAGQPQETQYF

J: TRBJ1-2
V: TRBV6-1
CDR3: CASSEILYGYTF

J: TRBJ1-2
V: TRBV5-1
CDR3: CASSLGQLDSNYGYTF

J: TRBJ1-5
V: TRBV15
CDR3: CATSRDIDQPQHF

J: TRBJ1-3
V: TRBV5-4
CDR3: CASRVIRVSGNTIYF

J: TRBJ2-3
V: TRBV7-3
CDR3: CASSSRSGTDTQYF

J: TRBJ2-7
V: TRBV19
CDR3: CASSPRVRATYEQYF

J: TRBJ2-7
V: TRBV6-5
CDR3: CASTTGQGTDEQYF

J: TRBJ1-5
V: TRBV28
CDR3: CASSLDGNQPQHF

J: TRBJ1-2
V: TRBV18
CDR3: CASSPPFGVDYGYTF

J: TRBJ2-3
V: TRBV6-6
CDR3: CASNRGRTDTQYF

J: TRBJ2-7
V: TRBV9
CDR3: CASSVGSGDEQYF

J: TRBJ1-2
V: TRBV3-1/TRBV3-2
CDR3: CASSQRTGTGGYGYTF

J: TRBJ2-1
V: TRBV4-1
CDR3: CASSQDEEYSYNEQFF

J: TRBJ1-1
V: TRBV20-1
CDR3: CSASRDSMNTEAFF

J: TRBJ2-5
V: TRBV5-1
CDR3: CASSLSTGVETQYF

J: TRBJ1-3
V: TRBV7-9
CDR3: CASRPTGGNSGNTIYF

J: TRBJ1-3
V: TRBV11-2
CDR3: CASSLAGAGNTIYF